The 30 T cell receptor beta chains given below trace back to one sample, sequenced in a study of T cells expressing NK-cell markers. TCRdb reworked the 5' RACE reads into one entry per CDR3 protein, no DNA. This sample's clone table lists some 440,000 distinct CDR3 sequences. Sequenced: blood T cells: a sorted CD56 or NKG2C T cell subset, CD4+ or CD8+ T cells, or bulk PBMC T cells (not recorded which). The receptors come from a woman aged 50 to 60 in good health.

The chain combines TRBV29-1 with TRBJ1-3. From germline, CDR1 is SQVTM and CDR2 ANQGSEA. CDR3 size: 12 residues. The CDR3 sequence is CSVGTGGNTIYF. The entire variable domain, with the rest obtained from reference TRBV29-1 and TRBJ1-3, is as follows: SAVISQKPSRDICQRGTSLTIQCQVDSQVTMMFWYRQQPGQSLTLIATANQGSEATYESGFVIDKFPISRPNLTFSTLTVSNMSPEDSSIYLCSVGTGGNTIYFGEGSWLTVV.

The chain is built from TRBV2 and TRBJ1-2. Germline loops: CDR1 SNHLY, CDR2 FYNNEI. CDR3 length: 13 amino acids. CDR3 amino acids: CASSGLRVHGYTF.

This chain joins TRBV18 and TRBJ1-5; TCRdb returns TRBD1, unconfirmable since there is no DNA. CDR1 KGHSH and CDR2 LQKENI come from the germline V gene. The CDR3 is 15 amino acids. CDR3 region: CASSPLHRDNQPQHF.

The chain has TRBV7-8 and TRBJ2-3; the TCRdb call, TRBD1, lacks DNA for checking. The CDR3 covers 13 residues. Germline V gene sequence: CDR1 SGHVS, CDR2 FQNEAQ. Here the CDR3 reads CASSPVQGDTQYF. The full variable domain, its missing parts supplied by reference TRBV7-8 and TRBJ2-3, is GAGVSQSPRYKVAKRGQDVALRCDPISGHVSLFWYQQALGQGPEFLTYFQNEAQLDKSGLPSDRFFAERPEGSVSTLKIQRTQQEDSAVYLCASSPVQGDTQYFGPGTRLTVL.

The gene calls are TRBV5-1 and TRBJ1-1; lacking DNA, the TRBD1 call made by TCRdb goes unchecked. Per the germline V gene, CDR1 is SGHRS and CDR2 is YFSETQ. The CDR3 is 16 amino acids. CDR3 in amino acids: CASSLGTGVLNTEAFF.

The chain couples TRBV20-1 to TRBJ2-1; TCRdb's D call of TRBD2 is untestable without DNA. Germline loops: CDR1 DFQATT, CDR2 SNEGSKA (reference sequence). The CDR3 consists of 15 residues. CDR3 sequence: CSARETGLSYNEQFF.

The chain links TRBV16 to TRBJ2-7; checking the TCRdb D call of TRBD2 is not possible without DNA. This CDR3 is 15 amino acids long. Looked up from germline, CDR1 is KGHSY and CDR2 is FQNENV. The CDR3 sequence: CASSQFTAQFYEQYF.

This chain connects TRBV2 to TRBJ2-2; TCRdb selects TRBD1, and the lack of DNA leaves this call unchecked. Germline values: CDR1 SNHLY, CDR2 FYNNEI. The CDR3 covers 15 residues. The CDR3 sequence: CASSERGVGTGELFF.

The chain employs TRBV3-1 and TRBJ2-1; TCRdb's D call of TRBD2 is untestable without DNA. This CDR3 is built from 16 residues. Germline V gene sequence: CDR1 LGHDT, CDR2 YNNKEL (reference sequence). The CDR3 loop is CASSQDVLAAGNEQFF.

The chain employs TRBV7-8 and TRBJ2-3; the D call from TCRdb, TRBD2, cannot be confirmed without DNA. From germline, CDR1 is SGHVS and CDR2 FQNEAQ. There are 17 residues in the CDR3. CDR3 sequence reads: CASSLKRAGSGTDTQYF.

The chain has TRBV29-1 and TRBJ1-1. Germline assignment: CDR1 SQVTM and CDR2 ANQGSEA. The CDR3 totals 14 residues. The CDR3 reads CSVEDMPRGTEAFF.

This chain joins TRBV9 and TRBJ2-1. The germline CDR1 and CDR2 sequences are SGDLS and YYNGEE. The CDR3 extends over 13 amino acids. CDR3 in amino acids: CASSAAFYNEQFF.

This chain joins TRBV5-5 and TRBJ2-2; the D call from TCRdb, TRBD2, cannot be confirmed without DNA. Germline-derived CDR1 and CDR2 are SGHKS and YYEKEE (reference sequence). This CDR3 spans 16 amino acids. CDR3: CASSPLAGALTGELFF. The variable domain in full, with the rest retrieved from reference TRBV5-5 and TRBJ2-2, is DAGVTQSPTHLIKTRGQQVTLRCSPISGHKSVSWYQQVLGQGPQFIFQYYEKEERGRGNFPDRFSARQFPNYSSELNVNALLLGDSALYLCASSPLAGALTGELFFGEGSRLTVL.

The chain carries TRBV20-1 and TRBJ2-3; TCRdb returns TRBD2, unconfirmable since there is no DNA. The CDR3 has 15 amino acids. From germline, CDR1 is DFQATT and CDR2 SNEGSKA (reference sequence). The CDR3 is CSAKNPGLSPDTQYF.

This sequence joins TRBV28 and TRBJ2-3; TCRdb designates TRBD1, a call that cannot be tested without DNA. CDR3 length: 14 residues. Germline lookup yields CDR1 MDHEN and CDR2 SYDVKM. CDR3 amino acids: CASSSRRGSDTQYF.

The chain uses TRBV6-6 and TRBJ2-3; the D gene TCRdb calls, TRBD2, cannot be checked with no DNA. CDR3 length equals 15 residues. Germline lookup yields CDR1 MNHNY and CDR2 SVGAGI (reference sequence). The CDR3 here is CASNPQGPPGDTQYF.

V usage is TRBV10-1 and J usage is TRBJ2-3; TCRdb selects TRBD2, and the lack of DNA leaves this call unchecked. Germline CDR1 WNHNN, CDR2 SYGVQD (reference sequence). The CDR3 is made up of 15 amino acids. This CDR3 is CASSESRAGGHTQYF.

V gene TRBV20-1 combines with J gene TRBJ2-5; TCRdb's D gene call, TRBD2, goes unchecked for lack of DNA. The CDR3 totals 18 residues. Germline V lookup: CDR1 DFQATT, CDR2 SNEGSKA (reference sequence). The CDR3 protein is CSARDDGLAGDEGETQYF.

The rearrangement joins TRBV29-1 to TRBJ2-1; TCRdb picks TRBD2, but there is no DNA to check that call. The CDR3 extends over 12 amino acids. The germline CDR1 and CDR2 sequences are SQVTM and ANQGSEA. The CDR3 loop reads CSVDQASGTQFF.

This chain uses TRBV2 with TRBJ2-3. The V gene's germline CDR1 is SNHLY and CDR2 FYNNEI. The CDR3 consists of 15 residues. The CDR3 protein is CASRNDRLGTDTQYF.

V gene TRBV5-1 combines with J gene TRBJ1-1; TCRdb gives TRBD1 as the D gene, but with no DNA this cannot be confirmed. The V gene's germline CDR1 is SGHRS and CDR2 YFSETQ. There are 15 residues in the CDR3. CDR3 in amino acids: CASSSVSGGDTEAFF.

This chain's CDR3 is CASSLSIWELDKADTQYF. This sequence joins TRBV27 and TRBJ2-3; the TCRdb D gene call, TRBD2, has no DNA to confirm it. The CDR3 has 18 residues. Looked up from germline, CDR1 is MNHEY and CDR2 is SMNVEV (reference sequence).

CDR3 in amino acids: CAISEGPGRVAFF. The chain joins TRBV10-3 to TRBJ1-1; TCRdb lists TRBD1, though no DNA is available to test this call. Per the germline V gene, CDR1 is ENHRY and CDR2 is SYGVKD. The CDR3 consists of 13 residues.

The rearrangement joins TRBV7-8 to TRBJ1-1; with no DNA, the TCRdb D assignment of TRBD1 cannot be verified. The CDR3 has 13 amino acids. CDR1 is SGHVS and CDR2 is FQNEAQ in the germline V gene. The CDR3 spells CASSSKQGTEAFF.

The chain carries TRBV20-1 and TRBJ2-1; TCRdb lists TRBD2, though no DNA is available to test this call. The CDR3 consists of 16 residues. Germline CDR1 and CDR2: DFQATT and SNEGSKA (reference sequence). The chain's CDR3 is CSAPSSSGGSYNEQFF.

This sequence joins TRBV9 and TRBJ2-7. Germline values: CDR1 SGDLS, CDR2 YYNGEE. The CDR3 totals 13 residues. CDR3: CASSRSQEYEQYF.

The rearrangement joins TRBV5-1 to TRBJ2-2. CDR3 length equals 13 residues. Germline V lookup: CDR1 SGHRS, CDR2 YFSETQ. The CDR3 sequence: CASSWDSTGELFF. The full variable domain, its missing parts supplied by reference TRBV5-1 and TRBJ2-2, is KAGVTQTPRYLIKTRGQQVTLSCSPISGHRSVSWYQQTPGQGLQFLFEYFSETQRNKGNFPGRFSGRQFSNSRSEMNVSTLELGDSALYLCASSWDSTGELFFGEGSRLTVL.

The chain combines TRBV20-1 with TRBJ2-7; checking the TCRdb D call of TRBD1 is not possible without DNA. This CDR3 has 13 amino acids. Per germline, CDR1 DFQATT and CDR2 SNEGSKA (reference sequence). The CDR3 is CSALQGVSYEQYF.

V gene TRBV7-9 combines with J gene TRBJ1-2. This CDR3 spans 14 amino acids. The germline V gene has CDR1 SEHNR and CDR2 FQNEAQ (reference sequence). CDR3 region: CASSLELENYGYTF.

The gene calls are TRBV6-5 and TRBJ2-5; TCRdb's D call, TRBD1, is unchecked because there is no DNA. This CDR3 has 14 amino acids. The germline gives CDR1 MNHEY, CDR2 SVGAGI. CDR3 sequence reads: CASSPRQTKETQYF.